This T cell receptor beta chain was observed in a study of cytomegalovirus exposure and HLA in healthy donors. Whole-study findings and limits: A missense variant in DCLRE1C was later tied to TCR beta V- and J-gene trimming. Among donors in an Asian-associated ancestry cluster, a later analysis reportedly found fewer N-insertions than the approximately 670-donor mean. Upon later analysis, TCR association rates were observed to vary by HLA locus, being highest for DRB1 and lowest for HLA-C. Some TCR beta chains (164 of them) were listed as cytomegalovirus-associated.

The V segment lost 3 bases and the J segment 4 bases; nucleotides outside the gene matches: 6. Germline V CDR1 and CDR2: SGHTA, FQGNSA. This CDR3 region has 15 residues. The study ran its PCR with 60 Vbeta and 13 Jbeta primers. TCRdb's copy holds only in-frame clones and misses some; the assay was immunoSEQ multiplex PCR. The table shows roughly 180,000 clones, with around 80% occurring only once. Turning to this clone: Its cognate antigen is unknown.

The chain carries TRBV7-2 and TRBJ2-1; 7 positions match TRBD2. The sample consisted of PBMCs. The receptor was isolated from a middle-aged man in good health and CMV-seronegative. CDR3 region: CASSFRGDPYNEQFF. The CDR3, as DNA: TGTGCCAGCAGCTTTCGGGGGGATCCATACAATGAGCAGTTCTTC.